Listed here are 21 T cell receptor beta chains from one sample, sequenced in a study of blood T cells in healthy people across ages. Then a second PCR, running about 6 to 12 cycles, was carried out with a sample-barcoded 5' primer and a J-beta primer mix. TCRdb re-called the 5' RACE reads through MiXCR, storing one row per CDR3 protein. The sample contains more than 650,000 distinct CDR3 sequences, around half of which appear only once. The sample was blood. The receptors here all came from a man of 80 years or more in good health.

A word on this clonotype: The junction and the germline gene differ at one end; a read error may be behind it. This rearrangement joins TRBV12-3 or TRBV12-4 to TRBJ1-4; 7 bases fit TRBD1. This CDR3 is built from 16 residues. CDR3 sequence (DNA): TGCGCCAGCAAGATCGGGACAGCGGCAACTAATGAAAAACTGTTTTTT. It encodes CASKIGTAATNEKLFF.

Ten or more counts support this clonotype. This rearrangement joins TRBV5-6 to TRBJ2-5; unclear D gene. The ends were cut back, 1 base at V and 7 bases at J, with 11 bases in the middle. CDR3 length: 13 residues. From germline, CDR1 is SGHDT and CDR2 YYEEEE. The CDR3 spells CASSLNPLGTQYF. The CDR3 DNA is TGTGCCAGCAGCTTGAACCCCCTCGGGACCCAGTACTTC.

The J gene is TRBJ1-2, the V gene TRBV29-1; 8 bases fit TRBD1. The CDR3 extends over 12 amino acids. V was clipped by 6 bases and J by 5 bases; unmatched bases: 5. Per germline, CDR1 SQVTM and CDR2 ANQGSEA. The CDR3 DNA reads TGCAGCGTCAATCGACAGGGGTATGGCTACACCTTC. Its protein is CSVNRQGYGYTF. Full variable domain (remainder filled in from reference TRBV29-1 and TRBJ1-2): SAVISQKPSRDICQRGTSLTIQCQVDSQVTMMFWYRQQPGQSLTLIATANQGSEATYESGFVIDKFPISRPNLTFSTLTVSNMSPEDSSIYLCSVNRQGYGYTFGSGTRLTVV.

This clonotype occurred a few times. V and J are TRBV27 and TRBJ2-5, with 10 positions matching TRBD2. CDR1 is MNHEY, CDR2 SMNVEV, per germline (reference sequence). V was clipped by 7 bases and J by 11 bases; unmatched bases: 13. CDR3 size: 14 residues. CDR3 bases: TGTGCCAGCAAAGTGAGGCTAGCGGGAGTAGAGCAGTACTTC. It specifies CASKVRLAGVEQYF.

This clonotype has more than one count but fewer than ten. The chain recombines TRBV29-1 with TRBJ1-2; D call uncertain. The CDR3 length is 14 residues. Germline CDR1 and CDR2: SQVTM and ANQGSEA. V was clipped by 6 bases and J by 3 bases, with 17 bases between them. The CDR3 sequence: CSVDSPFGYYGYTF. The CDR3 DNA is TGCAGCGTCGACTCCCCGTTTGGGTACTATGGCTACACCTTC. The whole variable domain, remainder taken from reference TRBV29-1 and TRBJ1-2, is SAVISQKPSRDICQRGTSLTIQCQVDSQVTMMFWYRQQPGQSLTLIATANQGSEATYESGFVIDKFPISRPNLTFSTLTVSNMSPEDSSIYLCSVDSPFGYYGYTFGSGTRLTVV.

The genes are TRBV27 and TRBJ2-3; D is possibly TRBD1 (5 bases). V shed 2 bases and J shed 14 bases, with 23 bases lying between them. The CDR3 has 15 residues. From germline, CDR1 is MNHEY and CDR2 SMNVEV (reference sequence). Written as DNA, the CDR3 is TGTGCCAGCAGTTTACAGGGCGAAGGGCACAGATACGCGTATTTT. Its translation is CASSLQGEGHRYAYF.

The rearrangement links TRBV7-6 to TRBJ2-4; 9 nucleotides agree with TRBD2. The CDR3 is 18 amino acids. Trimming at V came to 1 base and at J to 0 bases, leaving 7 bases not matched to a gene. Germline V lookup: CDR1 SGHVS, CDR2 FNYEAQ. CDR3 nucleotide sequence: TGTGCCAGCAGCTTAGTGGCTAGCGGGGCGCTAGCCAAAAACATTCAGTACTTC. Protein: CASSLVASGALAKNIQYF.

This clonotype was seen at least ten times. The chain couples TRBV7-9 to TRBJ2-7, with D unresolved. The CDR3 sequence is 12 residues long. V lost 7 bases and J lost 6, with 13 bases in between. CDR1 and CDR2 from the germline V gene are SEHNR and FQNEAQ (reference sequence). The CDR3 loop is CASKGSSREQYF. The CDR3 nucleotides are TGTGCCAGCAAGGGTTCCTCCCGCGAGCAGTACTTC.

This clonotype was seen a handful of times. The chain joins TRBV4-1 to TRBJ2-2; 8 bases line up with TRBD1. The V segment lost 5 bases and the J segment 1 base; nucleotides outside the gene matches: 0. CDR3 length equals 14 residues. CDR1 is MGHRA and CDR2 is YSYEKL in the germline V gene. The CDR3 is CASSDRGNTGELFF. CDR3 nucleotide sequence: TGCGCCAGCAGCGACAGGGGGAACACCGGGGAGCTGTTTTTT.

The chain carries TRBV18 and TRBJ2-5, with D possibly TRBD2 on 5 matching bases. Trimming pared 1 base from V and 1 base from J, leaving 10 bases between. Germline assignment: CDR1 KGHSH and CDR2 LQKENI. The CDR3 is made up of 15 amino acids. The CDR3 loop is CASSPRRLLQETQYF. CDR3 in DNA: TGTGCCAGCTCACCACGGAGGCTGCTCCAAGAGACCCAGTACTTC.

V and J are TRBV5-1 and TRBJ2-4; D gene uncertain. There are 15 residues in the CDR3. Germline CDR1 and CDR2: SGHRS and YFSETQ. The V end was cut by 8 bases, the J end by 6 bases, with 21 bases between. DNA for the CDR3: TGCGCCAGTCGAGAACACCTTCTCGCTGGAAACATTCAGTACTTC. This translates into CASREHLLAGNIQYF. Full variable domain (missing parts from reference TRBV5-1 and TRBJ2-4): KAGVTQTPRYLIKTRGQQVTLSCSPISGHRSVSWYQQTPGQGLQFLFEYFSETQRNKGNFPGRFSGRQFSNSRSEMNVSTLELGDSALYLCASREHLLAGNIQYFGAGTRLSVL.

As concerns this clonotype: A much bigger clone sits one base away, suggesting this may be a read error. This CDR3 is CTSSVSERHIQYF. The CDR3 DNA reads TGTACCAGCAGTGTTAGCGAGAGGCACATTCAGTACTTC. The rearrangement uses TRBV2 and TRBJ2-4; D possibly corresponds to TRBD2 (5 bases). The CDR3 covers 13 residues. Germline CDR1 SNHLY, CDR2 FYNNEI.

This rearrangement joins TRBV12-3 or TRBV12-4 to TRBJ2-5, with 7 bases identical to TRBD2. The V and J ends lost 2 bases and 2 bases, in that order; junction bases with no gene match: 11. The CDR3 length is 17 residues. CDR3: CASSLISERGRQETQYF. In DNA, the CDR3 is TGTGCCAGCAGTTTAATTTCCGAGCGGGGTAGACAAGAGACCCAGTACTTC.

The chain carries TRBV7-9 and TRBJ2-7; TRBD2 aligns across 9 bases. The germline CDR1 and CDR2 sequences are SEHNR and FQNEAQ (reference sequence). The V segment lost 1 base and the J segment 2 bases; nucleotides outside the gene matches: 6. The length of the CDR3 is 16 residues. In DNA form, the CDR3 reads TGTGCCAGCAGCTTAGATTTCGGCGGGAGGGCCTACGAGCAGTACTTC. This translates into CASSLDFGGRAYEQYF.

In regard to this clonotype: A much larger clonotype is one base distant, so this may be a read error. This sequence joins TRBV11-2 and TRBJ2-6, with TRBD1 matching 9 bases. The length of the CDR3 is 16 residues. Germline V CDR1 and CDR2: SGHAT, FQNNGV. V shed 3 bases and J 2 bases; nucleotides not matched to a gene: 2. The CDR3 DNA sequence: TGTGCCAGCAGCTTCACAGGGGGCGCTGGGGCCAACGTCCTGACTTTC. The encoded protein is CASSFTGGAGANVLTF.

This clonotype was observed at least ten times. V gene TRBV7-2 combines with J gene TRBJ2-4, with D perhaps being TRBD1 or TRBD2 (5 bases each). Germline CDR1 reads SGHTA; CDR2 reads FQGNSA. The length of the CDR3 is 15 residues. Trimming took off 2 bases at V and 6 bases at J, with 14 bases between the two ends. The CDR3 DNA reads TGTGCCAGCAGCTTATCCCGGGGCGTGAGAAACATTCAGTACTTC. Translated: CASSLSRGVRNIQYF. Full variable domain (outside the CDR3, taken from reference TRBV7-2 and TRBJ2-4): GAGVSQSPSNKVTEKGKDVELRCDPISGHTALYWYRQSLGQGLEFLIYFQGNSAPDKSGLPSDRFSAERTGGSVSTLTIQRTQQEDSAVYLCASSLSRGVRNIQYFGAGTRLSVL.

The V gene is TRBV6-2 or TRBV6-3, the J gene TRBJ2-1; 7 bases line up with TRBD1. The trim removed 6 bases at V and 12 bases at J, leaving 14 bases unmatched. Germline loops: CDR1 MNHEY, CDR2 SVGEGT. The CDR3 sequence is 14 residues long. CDR3 in amino acids: CASRPGTAVGRQFF. CDR3 sequence (DNA): TGTGCCAGCAGACCCGGGACAGCCGTAGGACGGCAGTTCTTC.

This sequence joins TRBV5-1 and TRBJ1-6; D ambiguous. The CDR3 totals 14 residues. CDR1 and CDR2 (germline): SGHRS, YFSETQ. V was trimmed by 1 base and J by 10 bases, leaving 12 bases between them. The chain's CDR3 is CASSLSTGSSPLHF. The CDR3, as DNA: TGCGCCAGCAGCTTGTCTACCGGGAGCTCACCCCTCCACTTT.

The V and J genes are TRBV28 and TRBJ1-5; no firm D call. Germline CDR1 and CDR2: MDHEN and SYDVKM. Trimming stripped 3 bases from V and 5 bases from J, with 11 bases between. The CDR3 consists of 14 residues. The CDR3 loop is CASSLRTEDQPQHF. In DNA form, the CDR3 reads TGTGCCAGCAGTTTGCGGACGGAAGATCAGCCCCAGCATTTT.

This clonotype was seen a single time. The chain joins TRBV3-1 to TRBJ1-4; D perhaps matches TRBD1 (5 bases). CDR3 length: 14 amino acids. The ends were cut back, 5 bases at V and 2 bases at J, with 9 bases in the middle. Germline CDR1 is LGHDT and CDR2 is YNNKEL (reference sequence). CDR3 in amino acids: CASSSRGTNEKLFF. CDR3 coding DNA: TGTGCCAGCAGCTCAAGGGGTACTAATGAAAAACTGTTTTTT.

The chain joins TRBV3-1 to TRBJ2-5; 9 bases align to TRBD2. The length of the CDR3 is 16 residues. Unmatched junction bases numbered 9, after V lost 6 bases and J lost 1 base. CDR1 is LGHDT and CDR2 is YNNKEL in the germline V gene (reference sequence). For the CDR3, the DNA is TGTGCCAGCAGTGTTTCGGGCGGGAGGGTCCAAGAGACCCAGTACTTC. Translating gives CASSVSGGRVQETQYF.